Shown below are 11 T cell receptor beta chains from a single sample sequenced in a study of shared clonotypes between healthy human individuals. This table comes from immunoSEQ multiplex PCR, and its TCRdb copy is limited to in-frame clones, with some not included. The sample contains more than 150,000 clones, approximately 60% of which appear only once. Sequencing was carried out using memory CD4+ T cells sorted from blood. Subset specified: CD45RA-negative fraction. Source of these receptors: a man aged 25 to 40 in good health.

This clone was picked up a small number of times. The J gene is TRBJ2-7, the V gene TRBV6-5; D call uncertain. CDR3 length equals 15 residues. CDR1 and CDR2 from the germline V gene are MNHEY and SVGAGI. Trimming took 6 bases from V and 1 from J, leaving 16 bases between them. The CDR3 here is CASSSVKGRSYEQYF. Written as DNA, the CDR3 is TGTGCCAGCAGCTCTGTAAAAGGGCGGTCCTACGAGCAGTACTTC.

This clone was observed a handful of times. The chain is built from TRBV15 and TRBJ2-2; D not resolved. CDR1 is LNHNV and CDR2 is YYDKDF in the germline V gene (reference sequence). V was pared by 1 base and J by 7 bases, with 4 bases between. The CDR3 is made up of 12 amino acids. In DNA form, the CDR3 reads TGTGCCACCAGCAGAGTCAGCGGGGAGCTGTTTTTT. Residues: CATSRVSGELFF.

This sequence joins TRBV21-1 and TRBJ2-5; the D segment call TRBD2 is taken from the table without a DNA check. TRBV21-1 is termed a pseudogene. The CDR3 covers 20 residues. Written as DNA, the CDR3 is TGTGCCAGCAGCAAACAAAGGGAGGGAGGGCATGAGTGGGTACAAGAGACCCAGTACTTC. Translation: CASSKQREGGHEWVQETQYF.

The rearrangement links TRBV5-1 to TRBJ2-1; 10 bases match TRBD2. The CDR3 extends over 14 amino acids. From germline, CDR1 is SGHRS and CDR2 YFSETQ. The trim removed 4 bases at V and 9 bases at J, leaving 7 bases unmatched. CDR3 loop: CASSRLAGEVEQFF. The CDR3 nucleotides are TGCGCCAGCAGCCGCCTAGCGGGAGAGGTTGAGCAGTTCTTC.

This clone was picked up a small number of times. V and J are TRBV10-1 and TRBJ2-2; either TRBD1 or TRBD2 may fit D (5 bases each). Deletions cut 7 bases from V and 2 bases from J, with 17 bases between. The CDR3 is 16 amino acids. Germline CDR1 and CDR2: WNHNN and SYGVQD (reference sequence). The CDR3 DNA reads TGCGCCAGCATAGGGATAGAGGGGCGTAACACCGGGGAGCTGTTTTTT. This codes for CASIGIEGRNTGELFF.

Of note for this clone: A read error is possible here, since a much larger clone lies one base away. The chain uses TRBV4-2 and TRBJ2-7, with D perhaps assigned TRBD1 or TRBD2 (6 bases each). Per the germline V gene, CDR1 is LGHNA and CDR2 is YNFKEQ. The CDR3 extends over 16 amino acids. The germline V and J ends were trimmed by 0 bases and 3 bases, with 15 bases remaining between them. CDR3 nucleotide sequence: TGTGCCAGCAGCCAAGATATAGGGGGGTTTTGCTACGAGCAGTACTTC. This codes for CASSQDIGGFCYEQYF.

The chain combines TRBV19 with TRBJ1-5; D is unclear. Trimming shortened V by 7 bases and J by 1 base, and 14 bases separated the two germline ends. The CDR3 runs to 15 residues. Looked up from germline, CDR1 is LNHDA and CDR2 is SQIVND (reference sequence). In nucleotides, the CDR3 is TGTGCCAGTATTCCCCAAGGTCCAAGCAATCAGCCCCAGCATTTT. Translation: CASIPQGPSNQPQHF.

V gene TRBV4-3 combines with J gene TRBJ2-3, with D perhaps TRBD2 (6 bases). Germline V gene lookup returns CDR1 LGHNA and CDR2 YSLEER. V lost 1 base and J 6 bases, leaving 20 bases between the germline ends. The CDR3 length is 17 residues. The CDR3 loop is CASSQGPTGAPLDTQYF. The CDR3 DNA sequence: TGCGCCAGCAGCCAAGGCCCCACGGGAGCCCCTCTGGATACGCAGTATTTT.

The rearrangement joins TRBV6-5 to TRBJ1-1; unclear D gene. CDR1 MNHEY and CDR2 SVGAGI come from the germline V gene. The ends were cut back, 2 bases at V and 4 bases at J, with 17 bases in the middle. The CDR3 totals 16 residues. The CDR3 DNA follows: TGTGCCAGCAGTTACAAATTGAGGCCAGGTGGCACTGAAGCTTTCTTT. Translation gives CASSYKLRPGGTEAFF.

The J gene is TRBJ1-2, the V gene TRBV6-6, with D maybe TRBD1 (5 bases). The V and J ends lost 5 bases and 4 bases respectively, with 14 bases between them. Per the germline V gene, CDR1 is MNHNY and CDR2 is SVGAGI (reference sequence). The CDR3 totals 14 residues. The CDR3 DNA sequence: TGTGCCAGCAGTCAGACTTGGGGGTCCTATGGCTACACCTTC. This codes for CASSQTWGSYGYTF.

This sequence joins TRBV4-1 and TRBJ1-5; maybe TRBD1 (5 bases). From germline, CDR1 is MGHRA and CDR2 YSYEKL. V lost 6 bases to trimming and J lost 2 bases, with 17 bases between them. This CDR3 region has 16 residues. DNA of the CDR3: TGCGCCAGCAGTCATCATTGGGGCCGGGGCAATCAGCCCCAGCATTTT. Translated: CASSHHWGRGNQPQHF.